Below, 24 T cell receptor beta chains from the same sample are listed, as sequenced in a study of T-cell reconstitution after alpha-beta-depleted transplantation in children. Unique molecular identifiers tagged the TCRbeta library. TCRdb recomputed calls from the PCR reads with MiXCR, one row per CDR3 protein. The sample includes roughly 350,000 distinct CDR3 sequences, around 10% of them seen just once. The material sequenced was PBMCs from the stem cell graft donor, taken from the stem cell graft. The receptors here all came from a human donor who donated a stem cell graft to a child with acute lymphoblastic leukemia.

Concerning this clonotype: The CDR3 does not close with the conserved phenylalanine or tryptophan, likely indicating a read error. This chain connects TRBV4-1 to TRBJ1-4, with D perhaps matching TRBD1 (6 bases). Between the trimmed V and J ends, which lost 0 bases and 8 bases, there was a span of 13 bases. Germline V gene data show CDR1 as MGHRA and CDR2 as YSYEKL. There are 15 residues in the CDR3. CDR3 in DNA: TGCGCCAGCAGCCAAGATCCGGGGGCGGGAGAAAAACTGTTTTTG. Its protein product is CASSQDPGAGEKLFL.

This rearrangement joins TRBV29-1 to TRBJ1-4; no definite D call. V lost 6 bases, J lost 6 bases, and 17 bases lay in between. CDR1 SQVTM and CDR2 ANQGSEA come from the germline V gene. CDR3 length: 14 amino acids. DNA of the CDR3: TGCAGCGTGCGTCGGCCCGGCGGTTATGAAAAACTGTTTTTT. It translates to CSVRRPGGYEKLFF.

This clonotype was detected only a few times. V usage is TRBV3-1 and J usage is TRBJ2-1; D is possibly TRBD2 (6 bases). The CDR3 loop spans 16 amino acids. Trimming removed 2 bases at V and 7 bases at J, with 18 bases between. Germline V CDR1 and CDR2: LGHDT, YNNKEL (reference sequence). CDR3: CASSQRPGGMGNEQFF. CDR3 DNA sequence: TGTGCCAGCAGCCAAAGGCCTGGCGGGATGGGGAATGAGCAGTTCTTC.

With respect to this clonotype: One end of the junction is discordant with germline, which a read error may explain. V usage is TRBV15 and J usage is TRBJ2-7, with 8 bases aligning to TRBD2. Per germline, CDR1 LNHNV and CDR2 YYDKDF (reference sequence). This CDR3 has 17 residues. CDR3 in DNA: TGTGCCACCGGCAGAGATGTTGGTGGCGGGAGGTCCTACGAGCAGTACTTC. This encodes CATGRDVGGGRSYEQYF.

This clonotype has just a few counts. This chain joins TRBV6-5 and TRBJ1-4; 8 nucleotides line up with TRBD1. V gave up 2 bases and J gave up 7 bases; unmatched junction bases: 6. This CDR3 spans 15 amino acids. Germline CDR1 and CDR2: MNHEY and SVGAGI. The CDR3 DNA reads TGTGCCAGCAGTTACGTGACAGGGGTGGGTGAAAAACTGTTTTTT. Translation gives CASSYVTGVGEKLFF.

This clonotype was detected a few times. The chain recombines TRBV20-1 with TRBJ1-4; D perhaps matches TRBD1 (6 bases). The CDR3 has 15 residues. Germline V lookup: CDR1 DFQATT, CDR2 SNEGSKA (reference sequence). V lost 5 bases and J lost 0, with 13 bases in between. CDR3 in amino acids: CSAADSAATNEKLFF. The CDR3 coding sequence is TGCAGTGCTGCGGACAGCGCTGCAACTAATGAAAAACTGTTTTTT.

The chain couples TRBV29-1 to TRBJ1-1; D unclear. Germline assignment: CDR1 SQVTM and CDR2 ANQGSEA. The CDR3 is 15 residues long. Trimming took off 4 bases at V and 7 bases at J, with 22 bases between the two ends. The CDR3 DNA reads as TGCAGCGTTGTGTTTCGTGGCCGACTTAGGGTTGAAGCTTTCTTT. Protein: CSVVFRGRLRVEAFF.

V and J are TRBV7-6 and TRBJ2-7, with D possibly matching TRBD2 (5 bases). The CDR3 covers 15 residues. V dropped 7 bases and J dropped 6 bases, with 22 bases sitting between them. Per germline, CDR1 SGHVS and CDR2 FNYEAQ. The CDR3 sequence: CASTPRAEGMSEQYF. CDR3 bases: TGTGCCAGCACCCCTCGTGCCGAGGGCATGAGCGAGCAGTACTTC.

This chain connects TRBV7-9 to TRBJ1-4, with D unresolved. V gave up 5 bases and J gave up 7 bases, with 5 bases separating them. The CDR3 extends over 11 amino acids. The V gene's germline CDR1 is SEHNR and CDR2 FQNEAQ (reference sequence). The CDR3 DNA follows: TGTGCCAGCAGCCAGAGTGAAAAACTGTTTTTT. Its protein is CASSQSEKLFF.

The J gene is TRBJ2-1, the V gene TRBV6-1, with D tentatively TRBD2 (5 bases). V shed 2 bases and J shed 4 bases, with 18 bases lying between them. The CDR3 is 17 residues long. CDR1 MNHNS and CDR2 SASEGT come from the germline V gene. CDR3 nucleotides: TGTGCCAGCAGTGAAACCCCTCTAGCCCTACTTTACAATGAGCAGTTCTTC. Translating it yields CASSETPLALLYNEQFF.

This clonotype was detected a few times. The CDR3 bases are TGTGCCATCAGTGACCTGAAAGGGAAAGAGACCCAGTACTTC. The encoded protein is CAISDLKGKETQYF. J is TRBJ2-5 and V is TRBV10-3; no clear D. This CDR3 has 14 amino acids. Per germline, CDR1 ENHRY and CDR2 SYGVKD. V was pared by 3 bases and J by 3 bases, with 11 bases between.

This clonotype was recorded many times. The gene calls are TRBV20-1 and TRBJ2-7; maybe TRBD2 (6 bases). The CDR3 sequence is 13 residues long. Germline values: CDR1 DFQATT, CDR2 SNEGSKA (reference sequence). Trimming left V 2 bases short and J 3 bases short, with 11 bases between. CDR3 amino acids: CSARSGRGYEQYF. The CDR3 coding sequence is TGCAGTGCTAGATCCGGGAGAGGCTACGAGCAGTACTTC.

This clonotype was seen at least ten times. This rearrangement joins TRBV5-1 to TRBJ1-4, with 9 positions matching TRBD1. In germline, CDR1 is SGHRS, CDR2 YFSETQ. The CDR3 loop spans 15 amino acids. The V segment lost 2 bases and the J segment 6 bases; nucleotides outside the gene matches: 5. CDR3 sequence: CASSLAGQGDEKLFF. CDR3 bases: TGCGCCAGCAGCTTAGCGGGACAGGGCGATGAAAAACTGTTTTTT.

The chain links TRBV6-1 to TRBJ1-5, with D maybe TRBD1 (6 bases). The CDR3 extends over 16 amino acids. Germline lookup yields CDR1 MNHNS and CDR2 SASEGT. V shed 7 bases and J shed 4 bases, with 20 bases lying between them. The CDR3 sequence: CASMQISRQVNQPQHF. The CDR3 region has the DNA TGTGCCAGCATGCAGATTTCCCGACAGGTGAATCAGCCCCAGCATTTT.

This chain joins TRBV12-3 or TRBV12-4 and TRBJ1-1; possible D gene TRBD1, 6 bases. The V and J ends lost 6 bases and 5 bases respectively, with 13 bases between them. This CDR3 has 13 residues. The CDR3 protein is CASSRGGRTEAFF. DNA of the CDR3: TGTGCCAGCAGCCGCGGGGGCCGGACTGAAGCTTTCTTT.

The rearrangement uses TRBV20-1 and TRBJ2-7; 10 bases align to TRBD2. The CDR3 length is 18 residues. Germline CDR1 is DFQATT and CDR2 is SNEGSKA (reference sequence). Trimming took 0 bases from V and 3 from J; bases not matched to a gene: 14. This CDR3 reads CSARDASGRGVGYYEQYF. CDR3 in DNA: TGCAGTGCTAGAGATGCTAGCGGGAGAGGGGTGGGCTACTACGAGCAGTACTTC.

V and J are TRBV12-3 or TRBV12-4 and TRBJ2-5, with D unresolved. The CDR3 loop spans 12 amino acids. Trimming shortened V by 2 bases and J by 4 bases, and 5 bases separated the two germline ends. CDR3 sequence reads: CASSLSAETQYF. CDR3 nucleotide sequence: TGTGCCAGCAGTTTATCGGCAGAGACCCAGTACTTC.

This clonotype occurred a few times. The V call is TRBV7-6, the J call TRBJ2-1; D is undetermined. Trimming pared 5 bases from V and 5 bases from J, leaving 10 bases between. From germline, CDR1 is SGHVS and CDR2 FNYEAQ. The CDR3 consists of 13 residues. CDR3 protein: CASSPEEDNEQFF. CDR3 sequence (DNA): TGTGCCAGCAGCCCAGAGGAAGACAATGAGCAGTTCTTC. Full variable domain (missing parts from reference TRBV7-6 and TRBJ2-1): GAGVSQSPRYKVTKRGQDVALRCDPISGHVSLYWYRQALGQGPEFLTYFNYEAQQDKSGLPNDRFSAERPEGSISTLTIQRTEQRDSAMYRCASSPEEDNEQFFGPGTRLTVL.

In this sample, this clonotype turned up many times. The chain links TRBV29-1 to TRBJ2-1; either TRBD1 or TRBD2 may fit D (5 bases each). CDR3 size: 12 residues. Trimming removed 5 bases at V and 4 bases at J, with 9 bases between. From germline, CDR1 is SQVTM and CDR2 ANQGSEA. The CDR3 sequence: CSVRDGYNEQFF. CDR3 sequence (DNA): TGCAGCGTTAGGGACGGTTACAATGAGCAGTTCTTC.

At least ten counts were recorded for this clonotype. The chain combines TRBV24-1 with TRBJ2-1; the D gene is possibly TRBD1 (5 bases). The V and J ends lost 0 bases and 2 bases respectively, with 10 bases between them. The CDR3 sequence is 16 residues long. Germline V CDR1 and CDR2: KGHDR, SFDVKD. In nucleotides, the CDR3 is TGTGCCACCAGTGATTTGAGGCAGGGAACCTACAATGAGCAGTTCTTC. Amino acids: CATSDLRQGTYNEQFF.

In this sample, this clonotype turned up a few times. This chain connects TRBV7-9 to TRBJ2-7, with D perhaps matching TRBD1 (6 bases). The CDR3 runs to 14 residues. Germline V gives CDR1 SEHNR, CDR2 FQNEAQ (reference sequence). Trimming took off 5 bases at V and 3 bases at J, with 14 bases between the two ends. DNA of the CDR3: TGTGCCAGCAGCGGGTCTGCGACAGGCTACGAGCAGTACTTC. It codes for CASSGSATGYEQYF. Based on the CDR3 plus reference TRBV7-9 and TRBJ2-7, the full variable domain is DTGVSQNPRHKITKRGQNVTFRCDPISEHNRLYWYRQTLGQGPEFLTYFQNEAQLEKSRLLSDRFSAERPKGSFSTLEIQRTEQGDSAMYLCASSGSATGYEQYFGPGTRLTVT.

This clonotype came up a few times. This chain connects TRBV20-1 to TRBJ2-5, with D maybe TRBD1 (5 bases). Trimming took off 4 bases at V and 1 base at J, with 7 bases between the two ends. Per the germline V gene, CDR1 is DFQATT and CDR2 is SNEGSKA (reference sequence). The CDR3 totals 12 residues. Here the CDR3 reads CSATTAQETQYF. In DNA form, the CDR3 reads TGCAGTGCTACGACAGCCCAAGAGACCCAGTACTTC.

The chain is built from TRBV9 and TRBJ1-3; tentative D call: TRBD1 (5 bases). The CDR3 extends over 15 amino acids. Germline V gene data show CDR1 as SGDLS and CDR2 as YYNGEE. V was shortened by 4 bases and J by 1 base, with 12 bases between the two germline ends. The CDR3 sequence is CASSLDTGSGNTIYF. DNA of the CDR3: TGTGCCAGCAGCTTAGATACAGGTTCTGGAAACACCATATATTTT.

This clonotype was observed many times. V gene TRBV4-1 combines with J gene TRBJ2-2; D is undetermined. Germline assignment: CDR1 MGHRA and CDR2 YSYEKL. The ends were cut back, 2 bases at V and 7 bases at J, with 17 bases in the middle. This CDR3 comprises 16 residues. CDR3 DNA sequence: TGCGCCAGCAGCCAACTCCTTTATAACAGTGGCGGGGAGCTGTTTTTT. The encoded protein is CASSQLLYNSGGELFF.